This T cell receptor (beta chain) emerged from a study of blood T cell repertoires in COVID-19. Overall study: Sample material is recorded as cDNA or gDNA derived from T cells, B-cell-depleted T cells, or PBMCs.

TCRdb's table, derived via immunoSEQ multiplex PCR, lists solely in-frame clones and lacks some. The sample holds 150,000 or so clones, roughly four fifths seen once. Looked up from germline, CDR1 is SNHLY and CDR2 is FYNNEI. The CDR3 spans 15 residues. Between the trimmed V and J ends, which lost 2 bases and 4 bases, there was a span of 12 bases. The clonotype was recovered from a woman between 55 and 75 years old with COVID-19, enrolled during active disease. The specimen sequenced was peripheral blood. This sequence joins TRBV2 and TRBJ2-1, with a tentative D call TRBD1 (5 bases). CDR3 sequence: CASSELGAGYNEQFF. CDR3 sequence (DNA): TGTGCCAGCAGTGAACTTGGGGCCGGGTACAATGAGCAGTTCTTC. Full variable domain (outside the CDR3, taken from reference TRBV2 and TRBJ2-1): EPEVTQTPSHQVTQMGQEVILRCVPISNHLYFYWYRQILGQKVEFLVSFYNNEISEKSEIFDDQFSVERPDGSNFTLKIRSTKLEDSAMYFCASSELGAGYNEQFFGPGTRLTVL.